The clone carrying this T cell receptor (beta chain) was detected ten times or more. These data come from a study of T-cell reconstitution after alpha-beta-depleted transplantation in children. TCRbeta library construction was performed incorporating unique molecular identifiers. TCRdb independently ran MiXCR on the PCR reads; one entry per CDR3 protein. The table records tens of thousands of distinct CDR3 sequences, under 13% of them present only once. This TCR came from a human donor who donated a stem cell graft to a child with chronic granulomatous disease. Here the sequenced sample was PBMCs from the stem cell graft donor, taken from the stem cell graft.

This CDR3 is CASSLGTDYNSPLHF. CDR3 coding DNA: TGTGCCAGCAGCTTAGGGACGGACTATAATTCACCCCTCCACTTT. This chain uses TRBV7-9 with TRBJ1-6; D is uncertain. CDR1 is SEHNR and CDR2 is FQNEAQ in the germline V gene (reference sequence). The CDR3 loop spans 15 amino acids. V lost 1 base to trimming and J lost 3 bases, with 7 bases between them.